This T cell receptor beta chain emerged from a study of patients and donors after allogeneic stem cell transplantation. The CDR3 covers 15 residues. Germline V CDR1 and CDR2: SGHKS, YYEKEE (reference sequence). The germline V and J ends were trimmed by 3 bases and 8 bases, with 18 bases remaining between them. TCRdb re-analysed the RT-PCR reads in MiXCR, keeping a single row per CDR3 protein. The sample lists about a million distinct CDR3 sequences; more than 15% were seen once. Specimen: blood, either unsorted or a sorted T cell fraction (not recorded which). The TCR was taken from a human donor who was either an allogeneic HSCT recipient or a stem cell or donor lymphocyte infusion donor (not recorded which). It is not recorded whose cells these are; they may come from a transplant donor. The chain joins TRBV5-5 to TRBJ2-1, with a tentative D call TRBD2 (6 bases). The CDR3 is CASSSPGLPNHEQFF. The CDR3 DNA follows: TGTGCCAGCAGCTCACCGGGACTGCCTAATCATGAGCAGTTCTTC.